This is a list of T cell receptor beta chains from one sample in a study of OX40 agonist ivuxolimab in advanced cancers. Only in-frame clones appear in the TCRdb table, and some are missing; sequencing was by immunoSEQ multiplex PCR. The table includes about 77,000 clones, about 90% detected once. This specimen was CD4+ or CD8+ T cells sorted from blood, taken in a trial of the OX40 agonist ivuxolimab. These receptors were taken from an adult with an advanced solid tumor such as melanoma, head and neck, liver or kidney cancer. Each CDR3 is given with its conserved first and last residue. The D gene is left open where the match is weak. A clone size is listed for some rows: how often the clone was seen (once, few, many), or a class if it is expanded.

len,abundance,j_gene,v_gene,d_gene,CDR3aa,CDR3nt
14,NA,TRBJ2-3,TRBV11-3,NA,CASSPSSITDTQYF,TGTGCCAGCAGCCCCTCGTCCATCACAGATACGCAGTATTTT
15,NA,TRBJ2-1,TRBV19,TRBD2,CASSKALAGANEQFF,TGTGCCAGTAGTAAGGCACTAGCGGGGGCCAATGAGCAGTTCTTC
14,few,TRBJ1-1,TRBV10-1,NA,CASGGNQKNTEAFF,TGCGCCAGCGGAGGAAATCAAAAGAACACTGAAGCTTTCTTT
13,NA,TRBJ2-3,TRBV11-3,NA,CASSLGFANTQYF,TGTGCCAGCAGCTTAGGTTTCGCGAATACGCAGTATTTT
16,NA,TRBJ2-1,TRBV15,TRBD2,CATSNRRLAGAHEQFF,TGTGCCACCAGCAATCGACGGCTAGCGGGGGCACATGAGCAGTTCTTC
15,few,TRBJ1-1,TRBV4-3,TRBD1,CASSHLQGAGTEAFF,TGCGCCAGCAGCCACTTACAGGGGGCCGGAACTGAAGCTTTCTTT
14,NA,TRBJ1-3,TRBV19,NA,CASSILTSGNTIYF,TGTGCCAGTAGTATTTTGACCTCTGGAAACACCATATATTTT
15,NA,TRBJ1-2,TRBV27,TRBD1,CASSLSGRGIYGYTF,TGTGCCAGCAGTTTATCAGGCAGGGGGATCTATGGCTACACCTTC
19,NA,TRBJ2-1,TRBV5-1,TRBD2,CANSFRPRESWRGNNEQFF,TGCGCCAACAGCTTTAGGCCTAGAGAAAGCTGGCGGGGGAACAATGAGCAGTTCTTC
12,NA,TRBJ1-3,TRBV28,NA,CASSSPGNTIYF,TGTGCCAGCAGTTCCCCGGGAAACACCATATATTTT
13,once,TRBJ2-7,TRBV18,TRBD2,CASSLGTSYEQYF,TGTGCCAGCTCACTTGGGACTAGCTACGAGCAGTACTTC
14,NA,TRBJ2-5,TRBV14,NA,CASSPFWQQETQYF,TGTGCCAGCAGCCCCTTCTGGCAGCAAGAGACCCAGTACTTC
16,NA,TRBJ2-3,TRBV7-8,TRBD2,CASSFNLLAGEDTQYF,TGTGCCAGCAGCTTCAATCTACTAGCGGGAGAGGATACGCAGTATTTT
14,NA,TRBJ2-2,TRBV4-2,NA,CASRNGGLTGELFF,TGTGCCAGCAGGAACGGGGGCCTCACCGGGGAGCTGTTTTTT
15,once,TRBJ2-2,TRBV28,NA,CASSLGLFNTGELFF,TGTGCCAGCAGTTTAGGCCTCTTTAACACCGGGGAGCTGTTTTTT
14,NA,TRBJ2-7,TRBV5-1,NA,CASSFDSFTYEQYF,TGCGCCAGCAGCTTCGACAGCTTTACCTACGAGCAGTACTTC
15,NA,TRBJ2-2,TRBV10-3,TRBD1,CAISDGTGPTGELFF,TGTGCCATCAGTGACGGGACAGGACCCACCGGGGAGCTGTTTTTT
14,few,TRBJ1-5,TRBV4-2,NA,CASSQGGSNQPQHF,TGTGCCAGCAGCCAAGGGGGTAGCAATCAGCCCCAGCATTTT
12,NA,TRBJ1-5,TRBV7-2,NA,CASSLDNQPQHF,TGTGCCAGCAGCTTAGATAATCAGCCCCAGCATTTT
13,NA,TRBJ1-1,TRBV27,NA,CASKSGWVTEAFF,TGTGCCAGCAAATCAGGATGGGTCACTGAAGCTTTCTTT
13,NA,TRBJ1-4,TRBV2,TRBD1,CATPTGEYEKLFF,TGTGCCACCCCGACAGGGGAATACGAAAAACTGTTTTTT
15,NA,TRBJ1-5,TRBV21-1,NA,CASRSRQGAGQPQHF,TGTGCCAGCAGGAGCCGACAGGGCGCCGGTCAGCCCCAGCATTTT
14,NA,TRBJ2-7,TRBV5-1,NA,CASSESQTIYEQYF,TGCGCCAGCAGCGAGAGTCAGACTATCTACGAGCAGTACTTC
14,NA,TRBJ2-3,TRBV6-5,NA,CASSYLQPTDTQYF,TGTGCCAGCAGTTACTTGCAGCCCACAGATACGCAGTATTTT
12,NA,TRBJ2-7,TRBV5-1,NA,CASSFGGYEQYF,TGCGCCAGCAGCTTTGGGGGCTACGAGCAGTACTTC
15,NA,TRBJ2-2,TRBV7-6,TRBD2,CASSYWTSGTGELFF,TGTGCCAGCAGCTACTGGACTAGTGGGACCGGGGAGCTGTTTTTT
14,once,TRBJ1-2,TRBV27,TRBD1,CASRPGTGAYGYTF,TGTGCCAGCAGGCCCGGGACAGGGGCGTATGGCTACACCTTC
16,NA,TRBJ2-1,TRBV18,NA,CASSPGRGGWYNEQFF,TGTGCCAGCTCACCTGGGCGTGGGGGGTGGTACAATGAGCAGTTCTTC
14,NA,TRBJ1-1,TRBV6-1,NA,CASDARGFYTEAFF,TGTGCCAGCGATGCCAGGGGATTCTACACTGAAGCTTTCTTT
15,NA,TRBJ2-1,TRBV4-1,TRBD2,CASSQEVAGGRRQFF,TGCGCCAGCAGCCAAGAAGTGGCGGGGGGGCGACGGCAGTTCTTC
13,NA,TRBJ2-5,TRBV28,NA,CASSAGDQETQYF,TGTGCCAGCAGCGCCGGGGACCAAGAGACCCAGTACTTC
13,NA,TRBJ2-3,TRBV12-5,NA,CASGLVQDPTQYF,TGTGCTAGTGGTTTGGTACAAGATCCTACGCAGTATTTT
16,NA,TRBJ2-1,TRBV19,TRBD1,CASSKENRGLPWEQFF,TGTGCCAGTAGTAAAGAAAACAGGGGGCTACCCTGGGAGCAGTTCTTC
12,NA,TRBJ2-1,TRBV6-9,NA,CASSYSANEQFF,TGTGCCAGCAGTTATTCCGCTAATGAGCAGTTCTTC
15,NA,TRBJ2-3,TRBV7-9,NA,CASTPRAGVTDTQYF,TGTGCCAGCACCCCCCGGGCAGGGGTCACAGATACGCAGTATTTT
14,NA,TRBJ2-5,TRBV7-2,NA,CASSRTTPQETQYF,TGTGCCAGCAGCCGGACAACCCCTCAAGAGACCCAGTACTTC
18,NA,TRBJ1-1,TRBV28,TRBD1,CASSLGTGGQLANTEAFF,TGTGCCAGCAGTTTAGGGACAGGGGGTCAATTGGCGAACACTGAAGCTTTCTTT
15,NA,TRBJ1-1,TRBV5-4,NA,CASSLALPGNTEAFF,TGTGCCAGCAGCTTGGCCCTACCAGGGAACACTGAAGCTTTCTTT
11,NA,TRBJ1-3,TRBV27,NA,CATFFPNTIYF,TGTGCCACCTTTTTCCCAAACACCATATATTTT
15,NA,TRBJ1-5,TRBV28,TRBD1,CASSPGTGGRQPQHF,TGTGCCAGCAGTCCCGGGACAGGGGGTAGGCAGCCCCAGCATTTT
14,once,TRBJ2-2,TRBV6-6,NA,CASSYRTNTGELFF,TGTGCCAGCAGTTATAGAACGAACACCGGGGAGCTGTTTTTT
16,NA,TRBJ1-3,TRBV5-1,NA,CASSLEAPTSGNTIYF,TGCGCCAGCAGCTTGGAGGCACCAACCTCTGGAAACACCATATATTTT
14,NA,TRBJ1-6,TRBV7-8,TRBD1,CASSPQGAPSPLHF,TGTGCCAGCAGCCCACAGGGGGCGCCTTCACCCCTCCACTTT
13,once,TRBJ2-1,TRBV6-1,NA,CASSASPHNEQFF,TGTGCCAGCAGTGCCAGCCCCCACAATGAGCAGTTCTTC
13,once,TRBJ1-1,TRBV19,NA,CASTPQVNTEAFF,TGTGCCAGTACCCCCCAAGTGAACACTGAAGCTTTCTTT
14,NA,TRBJ2-1,TRBV7-9,TRBD2,CASSPIAGENEQFF,TGTGCCAGCAGCCCCATAGCGGGAGAAAATGAGCAGTTCTTC
13,once,TRBJ1-2,TRBV6-6,NA,CASSSTDSYGYTF,TGTGCCAGCAGTTCAACTGACAGCTATGGCTACACCTTC
14,NA,TRBJ1-1,TRBV7-6,NA,CASSPTFGVLEAFF,TGTGCCAGCAGCCCCACGTTTGGGGTACTGGAAGCTTTCTTT
15,NA,TRBJ2-1,TRBV27,NA,CASTPGRPSYNEQFF,TGTGCCAGCACCCCTGGCCGCCCTTCCTACAATGAGCAGTTCTTC
15,NA,TRBJ1-3,TRBV7-2,NA,CASSQSGGSGNTIYF,TGTGCCAGCAGCCAATCCGGAGGATCTGGAAACACCATATATTTT
17,few,TRBJ2-2,TRBV18,TRBD1,CASSPGVQGATTGELFF,TGTGCCAGCTCACCCGGCGTACAGGGGGCGACCACCGGGGAGCTGTTTTTT
15,NA,TRBJ1-2,TRBV7-2,NA,CASSLRPQAAYGYTF,TGTGCCAGCAGCTTACGGCCTCAAGCGGCTTATGGCTACACCTTC
15,NA,TRBJ1-2,TRBV27,NA,CASGIGYSANYGYTF,TGTGCCAGCGGAATAGGGTACAGCGCTAACTATGGCTACACCTTC
13,NA,TRBJ1-2,TRBV5-1,TRBD1,CASSAGQNYGYTF,TGCGCCAGCAGCGCGGGACAGAACTATGGCTACACCTTC